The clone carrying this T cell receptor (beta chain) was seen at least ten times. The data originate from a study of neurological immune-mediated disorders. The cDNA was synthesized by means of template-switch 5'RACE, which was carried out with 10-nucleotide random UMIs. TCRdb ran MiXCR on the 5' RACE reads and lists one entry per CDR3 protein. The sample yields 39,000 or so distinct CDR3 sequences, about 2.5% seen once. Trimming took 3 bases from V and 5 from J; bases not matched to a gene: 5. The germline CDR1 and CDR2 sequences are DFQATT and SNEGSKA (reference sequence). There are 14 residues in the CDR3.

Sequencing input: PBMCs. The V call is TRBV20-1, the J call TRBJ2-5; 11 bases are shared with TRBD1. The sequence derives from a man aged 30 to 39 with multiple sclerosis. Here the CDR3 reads CSASRTGGRETQYF. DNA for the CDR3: TGCAGTGCTAGCCGGACAGGGGGCCGGGAGACCCAGTACTTC.